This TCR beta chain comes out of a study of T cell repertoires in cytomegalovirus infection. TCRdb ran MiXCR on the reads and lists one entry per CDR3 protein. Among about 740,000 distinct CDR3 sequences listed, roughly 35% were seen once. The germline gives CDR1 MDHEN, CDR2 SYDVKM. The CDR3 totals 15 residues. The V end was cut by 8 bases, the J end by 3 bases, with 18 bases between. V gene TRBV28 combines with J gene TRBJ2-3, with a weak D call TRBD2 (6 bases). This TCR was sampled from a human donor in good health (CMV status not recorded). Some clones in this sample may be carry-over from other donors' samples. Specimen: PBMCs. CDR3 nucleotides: TGTGCCAGCTCAGCGGCGGGACTGGGGACAGATACGCAGTATTTT. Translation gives CASSAAGLGTDTQYF. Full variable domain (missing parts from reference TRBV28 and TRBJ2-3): DVKVTQSSRYLVKRTGEKVFLECVQDMDHENMFWYRQDPGLGLRLIYFSYDVKMKEKGDIPEGYSVSREKKERFSLILESASTNQTSMYLCASSAAGLGTDTQYFGPGTRLTVL.